The source of this T cell receptor beta chain is a study of chemoradiotherapy in HPV16-positive cancers (dated by TCRdb to between 2022 and 2023). Notes on the research overall: Functional T-cell assays on cells from two HPV16-positive patients defined candidate HPV-specific T-cell clones and common TCR motifs. The study set out to ask whether T-cell immunity against the HPV oncoproteins E6 and E7 changes over the course of chemoradiotherapy and whether that immunity affects survival. Next, the candidate HPV-specific TCRs and motifs were followed in TCR repertoires from around 91 patients with HPV-related cancers. Overall study results and their limits: Among HPV16-positive patients, expansion of HPV-responsive T cells during chemoradiotherapy was associated with better recurrence-free survival. Expansion of candidate HPV-specific clones and E7-related TCR motifs was observed in the tumor microenvironment during treatment, whereas no such expansion was observed for non-HPV-specific T cells. The survival association was reported for HPV16-positive patients, and the functional definition of HPV-specific T cells was derived from only two HPV16-positive patients.

A remark on this clone: No antigen is known for it. One base away there is no much larger clone; base qualities are not given.

Repertoires were sampled repeatedly over the course of chemoradiotherapy so that clonal expansion in the tumor microenvironment could be followed. Library generation was performed with the immunoSEQ multiplex PCR assay. The clones in this table, taken by TCRdb from immuneACCESS, are in-frame only. Not every clone is retained; where verified, under half of the shortfall comes from an unresolved V gene, and the cause of the rest is unknown. Recorded for this sample are about 880 clones; about 33% of them occurred a single time. About 15% of the sample rests with the top ten. From V the trimming removes 2 bases and from J it removes 2 bases, while the gene matches leave 1 base of the junction unaccounted for. Its CDR3 holds 14 amino acids, cysteine through phenylalanine. The read is trimmed to its CDR3 DNA, 42 bases read in frame from base 1. CDR1 SGDLS and CDR2 YYNGEE are derived from the germline V gene.

The receptor chain draws on TRBV9 and TRBJ2-7; TRBD1 aligns with 10 central bases. The clonotype was recovered from a human donor with HPV-associated anogenital cancer. The sample was acquired from a patient who underwent chemoradiotherapy. The DNA reads TGTGCCAGCAGCGTTGGGACAGGGGCCTACGAGCAGTACTTC. Translation gives CASSVGTGAYEQYF.